This TCR beta chain appears in the sequencing data of a study of Tregs in tolerant kidney transplant recipients. Points from the study as a whole: Findings come from small patient numbers and require larger validation.

The method was immunoSEQ multiplex PCR; TCRdb's version includes in-frame clones alone and lacks a portion of them. This sample's clone table lists about 15,000 clones. CDR1 is DFQATT and CDR2 is SNEGSKA in the germline V gene (reference sequence). The CDR3 is 15 amino acids. The V end lost 5 bases, the J end lost 6 bases, and 20 bases lay between the germline ends. Of note for this clone: Its specificity is unknown. The CDR3 extends 3 residues past the end of the read, so its final part is completed from the germline J gene.

Recipients received nonmyeloablative bone marrow transplants from related graft donors, with transient mixed chimerism. The source was CD4+ T cells from blood (PBMCs), collected 12 months after the transplant. The TCR comes from a human patient who received a combined kidney and bone marrow transplant. Some T cells may trace back to the graft donor. V and J are TRBV20-1 and TRBJ2-4; tentatively, D is TRBD2 (6 bases). The CDR3 region is CSAQSGAGNRNIQYF. The sequenced CDR3 bases are TGCAGTGCTCAGTCCGGGGCGGGGAACAGAAACATT.